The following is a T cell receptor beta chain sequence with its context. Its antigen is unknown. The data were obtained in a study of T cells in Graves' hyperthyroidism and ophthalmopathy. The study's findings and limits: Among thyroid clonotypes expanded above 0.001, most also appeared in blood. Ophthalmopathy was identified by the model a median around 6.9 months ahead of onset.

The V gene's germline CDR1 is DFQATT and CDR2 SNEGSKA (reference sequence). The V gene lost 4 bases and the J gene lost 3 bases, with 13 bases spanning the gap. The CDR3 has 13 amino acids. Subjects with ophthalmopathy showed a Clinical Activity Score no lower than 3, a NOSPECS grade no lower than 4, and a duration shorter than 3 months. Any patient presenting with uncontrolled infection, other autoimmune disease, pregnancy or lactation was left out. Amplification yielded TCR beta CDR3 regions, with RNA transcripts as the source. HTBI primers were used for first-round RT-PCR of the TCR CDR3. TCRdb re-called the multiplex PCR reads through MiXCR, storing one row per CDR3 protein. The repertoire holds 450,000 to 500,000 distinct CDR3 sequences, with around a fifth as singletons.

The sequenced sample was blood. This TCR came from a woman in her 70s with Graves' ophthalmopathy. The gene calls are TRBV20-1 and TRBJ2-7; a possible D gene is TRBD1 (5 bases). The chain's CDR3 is CSAIRVSGYEQYF. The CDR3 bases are TGCAGTGCTATCAGGGTTTCAGGCTACGAGCAGTACTTC.